The sequence of this T cell receptor (beta chain) was determined in a study of Ad26.COV2.S vaccination and SARS-CoV-2 variants. Study at large: Enrollment placed the donor in the COV1001 Ad26.COV2.S trial arm. Intramuscularly, Ad26.COV2.S was given either once or twice, 56 days apart.

The CDR3 loop spans 14 amino acids. Germline CDR1 and CDR2: LNHDA and SQIVND (reference sequence). V lost 3 bases, J lost 5 bases, and 2 bases stayed unmatched. The treatment denotes: some 19 received Ad26.COV2.S at low or high dose, single or two shots; roughly five received placebo; per-sample allocation not given. The samples date from day 63 after the first vaccine or placebo injection. Assay: immunoSEQ multiplex PCR; the TCRdb copy retains only in-frame clones and omits some. The data contain 350,000 to 500,000 clones, less than 95% of them singletons. This chain connects TRBV19 to TRBJ2-7; the match to TRBD1 covers 12 bases. The source material was peripheral blood, sampled in a trial of Ad26.COV2.S vaccine versus placebo. This clonotype originated in a person between 18 and 65 years old who received the Ad26.COV2.S COVID-19 vaccine or a placebo. The CDR3 DNA follows: TGTGCCAGTAGTATTGGGGACAGGGGGCACGAGCAGTACTTC. Translated: CASSIGDRGHEQYF. Complete variable domain (other parts from reference TRBV19 and TRBJ2-7): DGGITQSPKYLFRKEGQNVTLSCEQNLNHDAMYWYRQDPGQGLRLIYYSQIVNDFQKGDIAEGYSVSREKKESFPLTVTSAQKNPTAFYLCASSIGDRGHEQYFGPGTRLTVT.